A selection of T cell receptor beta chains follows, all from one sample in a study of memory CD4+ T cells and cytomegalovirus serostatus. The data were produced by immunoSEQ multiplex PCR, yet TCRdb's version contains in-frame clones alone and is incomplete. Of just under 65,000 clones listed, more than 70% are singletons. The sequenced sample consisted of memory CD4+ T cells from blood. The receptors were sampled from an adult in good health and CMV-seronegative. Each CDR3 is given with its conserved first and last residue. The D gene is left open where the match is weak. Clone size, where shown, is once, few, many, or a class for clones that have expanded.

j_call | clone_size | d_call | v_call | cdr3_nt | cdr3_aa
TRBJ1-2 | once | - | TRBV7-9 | TGTGCCAGCAGCCCAGGACAGCCTGGCTACACCTTC | CASSPGQPGYTF
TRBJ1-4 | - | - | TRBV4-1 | TGCGCCAGCAGCCGCGGGACAATGATCGAAAAACTGTTTTTT | CASSRGTMIEKLFF
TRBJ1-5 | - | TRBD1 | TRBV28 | TGTGCCAGCAGGGACCAGGGGGTAGGAAATCAGCCCCAGCATTTT | CASRDQGVGNQPQHF
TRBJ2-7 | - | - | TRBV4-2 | TGTGCCAGCAGCCAAGAGGGACTCCTATACGAGCAGTACTTC | CASSQEGLLYEQYF
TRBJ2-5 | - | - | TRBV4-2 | TGTGCCAGCAGCCAAGGGGAGAATAGGGCCCAAGAGACCCAGTACTTC | CASSQGENRAQETQYF
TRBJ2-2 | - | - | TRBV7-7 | TGTGCTAGCAGCCTGACCGGGGTCACCGGGGAGCTGTTTTTT | CASSLTGVTGELFF
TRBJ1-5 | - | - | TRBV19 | TGTGCCAGTAGTGTTGCTCGAGGTATGGCCCAGCATTTT | CASSVARGMAQHF
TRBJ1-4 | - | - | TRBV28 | TGTGCCAGCAGTTTCGCGGGGGCGGGTGAAAAACTGTTTTTT | CASSFAGAGEKLFF
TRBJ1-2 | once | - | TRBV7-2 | TGTGCCAGCAGCTTAAGCCCGGACGGAGAGTTAGGCTACACCTTC | CASSLSPDGELGYTF
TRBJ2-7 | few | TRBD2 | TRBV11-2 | TGTGCCAGCAGCTTGTTTGCGCGGGAGCCTTACGAGCAGTACTTC | CASSLFAREPYEQYF
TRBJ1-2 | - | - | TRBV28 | TGTGCCAGCAGTGGAGGGGGGTTCTATGGCTACACCTTC | CASSGGGFYGYTF
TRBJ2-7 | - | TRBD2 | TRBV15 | TGTGCCACCAGCAGAGATCAAATGGGACTAGCGGACTACGAGCAGTACTTC | CATSRDQMGLADYEQYF
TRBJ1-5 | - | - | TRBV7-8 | TGTGCCAGCAGCTTAGATCTCCAGGGAAATCAGCCCCAGCATTTT | CASSLDLQGNQPQHF
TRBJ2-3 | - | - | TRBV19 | TGTGCCAGTAAAGGTGGGAGTCCTAGCACAGATACGCAGTATTTT | CASKGGSPSTDTQYF
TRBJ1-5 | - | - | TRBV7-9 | TGTGCCAGCAGCTTACTAGGGGGACAGCCCCAGCATTTT | CASSLLGGQPQHF
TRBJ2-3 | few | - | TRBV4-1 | TGCGCCAGCAGCCAAGATGCGGCTAGCGCTAGCACAGATACGCAGTATTTT | CASSQDAASASTDTQYF
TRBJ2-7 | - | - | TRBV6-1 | TGTGCCAGCAGAACTATCTACGAGCAGTACTTC | CASRTIYEQYF
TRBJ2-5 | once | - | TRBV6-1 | TGTGCCAGCAGTGAAGCGCTATCAGGGTCGGGGCAAGAGACCCAGTACTTC | CASSEALSGSGQETQYF
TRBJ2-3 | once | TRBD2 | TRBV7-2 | TGTGCCAGCAGACGAGGAGGCGTAGCGGGAGAAGGGGGTACGCAGTATTTT | CASRRGGVAGEGGTQYF
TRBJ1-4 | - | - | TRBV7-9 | TGTGCCAGCAGCCCTCTCGGGGCTTACTCAACTAATGAAAAACTGTTTTTT | CASSPLGAYSTNEKLFF
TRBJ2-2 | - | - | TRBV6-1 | TGTGCCAGCAGTGCCCCCCAGGGCTCCGGGGAGCTGTTTTTT | CASSAPQGSGELFF
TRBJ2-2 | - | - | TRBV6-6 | TGTGCCAGCAGCCGGGACATGAACACCGGGGAGCTGTTTTTT | CASSRDMNTGELFF
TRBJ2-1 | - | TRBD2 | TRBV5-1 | TGCGCCAGCAGCTTACTAGCGGGAGGGCCATCCTACAATGAGCAGTTCTTC | CASSLLAGGPSYNEQFF
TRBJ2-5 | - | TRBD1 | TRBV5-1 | TGCGCCAGCGCAGATACAGGGGGCGGGGAGACCCAGTACTTC | CASADTGGGETQYF
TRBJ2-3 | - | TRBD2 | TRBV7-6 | TGTGCCAGCAGCCAACTAGCGGGGACCCTCGGGGGGACGCAGTATTTT | CASSQLAGTLGGTQYF
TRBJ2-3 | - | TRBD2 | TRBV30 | TGTGCCAGGACTAGCGGGCAACCCACAGATACGCAGTATTTT | CARTSGQPTDTQYF
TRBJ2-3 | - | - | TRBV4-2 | TGTGCCAGCAGTCCGTACGGGATTCTCACAGATACGCAGTATTTT | CASSPYGILTDTQYF
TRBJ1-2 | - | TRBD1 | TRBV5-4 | TGTGCCAGCAGCTCCCGGACAGGGGACTATGGCTACACCTTC | CASSSRTGDYGYTF
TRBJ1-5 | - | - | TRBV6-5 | TGTGCCAGCAGTTACTCCAAGGATCAGCCCCAGCATTTT | CASSYSKDQPQHF
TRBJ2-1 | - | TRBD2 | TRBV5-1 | TGCGCCAGCAGAGATCCGGGACTAAACTCTATATCCTACAATGAGCAGTTCTTC | CASRDPGLNSISYNEQFF
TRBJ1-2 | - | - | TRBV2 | TGTGCCAGCAGTGCTCAGAACTATGGCTACACCTTC | CASSAQNYGYTF
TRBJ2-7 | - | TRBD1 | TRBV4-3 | TGCGCCAGCAGCCGAGACAGGGGGCTCTCCTACGAGCAGTACTTC | CASSRDRGLSYEQYF
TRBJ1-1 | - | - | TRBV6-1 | TGTGCCAGCAGTGGTGCCGACACTGAAGCTTTCTTT | CASSGADTEAFF
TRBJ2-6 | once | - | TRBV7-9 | TGTGCCAGCAGCTTAGCGGGGAGGGGGCTGACCTTCGGCGCCAACGTCCTGACTTTC | CASSLAGRGLTFGANVLTF
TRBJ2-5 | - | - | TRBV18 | TGTGCCAGCTCACCCTCAGCGGGAGAGACCCAGTACTTC | CASSPSAGETQYF
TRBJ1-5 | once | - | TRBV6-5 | TGTGCCAGCAGGGCAGTGGATCAGCCCCAGCATTTT | CASRAVDQPQHF